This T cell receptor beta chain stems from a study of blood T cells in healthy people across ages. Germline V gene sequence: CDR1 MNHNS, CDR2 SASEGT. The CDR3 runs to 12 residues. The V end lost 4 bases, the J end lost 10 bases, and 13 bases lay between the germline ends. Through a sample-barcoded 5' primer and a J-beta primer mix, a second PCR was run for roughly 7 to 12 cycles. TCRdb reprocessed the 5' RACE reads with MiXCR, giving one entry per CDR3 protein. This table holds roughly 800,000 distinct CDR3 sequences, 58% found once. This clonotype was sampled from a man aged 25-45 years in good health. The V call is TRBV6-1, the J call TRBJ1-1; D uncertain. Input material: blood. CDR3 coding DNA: TGTGCCAGCAGTGCCACATGGCGGGTAGCTTTCTTT. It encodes CASSATWRVAFF.